This T cell receptor beta chain was sequenced for a study of pediatric ulcerative colitis. Study background: Six or seven patients showed pancolitis and two showed left-sided colitis. Study results and limitations: Compared with controls, ulcerative colitis showed greater blood-rectum clone sharing.

In germline, CDR1 is GTSNPN, CDR2 SVGIG (reference sequence). The V end was cut by 2 bases, the J end by 2 bases, with 12 bases between. The CDR3 loop spans 14 amino acids. This clone was detected only a few times. What it recognizes is unknown. Rectal tissue came from one to two pinch biopsies taken at colonoscopy. TCRdb's copy holds only in-frame clones and misses some; the assay was immunoSEQ multiplex PCR. The sample yields under 30,000 clones, roughly 71% seen once. The TCR was taken from a boy aged 5-17 years with severe ulcerative colitis. The V call is TRBV30, the J call TRBJ2-5, with D tentatively TRBD2 (6 bases). The sample was gut tissue. CDR3 sequence: CAWSSGWQQETQYF. CDR3 coding DNA: TGTGCCTGGAGTAGCGGGTGGCAACAAGAGACCCAGTACTTC.